This TCR beta chain was profiled in a study of cytomegalovirus exposure and HLA in healthy donors. Broader study findings: In a later analysis, TCR beta V- and J-gene trimming showed a link to a missense DCLRE1C variant. Productive rates of about 87% or about 30% were seen for most TCR beta V segments in an earlier analysis.

The PCR employed 60 Vbeta primers together with 13 Jbeta primers. Produced via immunoSEQ multiplex PCR; TCRdb's table is partial and in-frame only. The sample yields around 45,000 clones, of which the top ten take up approximately 2%. This CDR3 comprises 20 residues. The V and J ends lost 4 bases and 1 base, in that order; junction bases with no gene match: 20. Germline-derived CDR1 and CDR2 are SGHRS and YFSETQ. In the case of this clone: Its antigen is still unknown.

The chain recombines TRBV5-1 with TRBJ1-1; 9 positions match TRBD1. The sequence was collected from a woman aged 25 to 39 in good health and CMV-seronegative. The sequencing input was PBMCs. CDR3 region: CASSPLIPGQGTIWNTEAFF. CDR3 DNA sequence: TGCGCCAGCAGCCCCCTAATACCTGGACAGGGGACAATTTGGAACACTGAAGCTTTCTTT.